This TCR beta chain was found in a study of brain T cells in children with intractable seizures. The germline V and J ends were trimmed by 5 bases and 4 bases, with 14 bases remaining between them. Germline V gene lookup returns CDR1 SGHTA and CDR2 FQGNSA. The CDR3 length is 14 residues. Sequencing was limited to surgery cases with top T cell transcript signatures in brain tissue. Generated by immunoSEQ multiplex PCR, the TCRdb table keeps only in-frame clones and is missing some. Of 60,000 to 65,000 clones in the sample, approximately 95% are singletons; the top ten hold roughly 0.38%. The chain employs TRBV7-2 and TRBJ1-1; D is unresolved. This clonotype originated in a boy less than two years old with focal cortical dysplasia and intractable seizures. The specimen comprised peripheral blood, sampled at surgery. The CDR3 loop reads CASSPTRAGTEAFF. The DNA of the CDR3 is TGTGCCAGCAGCCCCACCCGTGCGGGCACTGAAGCTTTCTTT.